Shown below are 25 T cell receptor beta chains from a single sample sequenced in a study of T cell changes during pregnancy in multiple sclerosis. TCRdb keeps only in-frame clones here, not all; method: immunoSEQ multiplex PCR. Of around 100,000 clones in the sample, approximately 90% were seen once. The material was peripheral blood, obtained after pregnancy. These receptors all stem from a female donor with multiple sclerosis, enrolled in a pregnancy study.

V and J are TRBV6-5 and TRBJ1-1; 7 bases align to TRBD1. The V gene end was trimmed by 10 bases and the J gene end by 0 bases; junction bases not matched to a gene: 2. The germline gives CDR1 MNHEY, CDR2 SVGAGI. This CDR3 comprises 12 residues. The CDR3 DNA reads as TGTGCCACACAGGGGATGAACACTGAAGCTTTCTTT. Translated, it gives CATQGMNTEAFF.

The chain has TRBV9 and TRBJ1-3; TRBD1 is a possible D gene (5 bases). The length of the CDR3 is 16 residues. Germline loops: CDR1 SGDLS, CDR2 YYNGEE. V shed 3 bases and J shed 2 bases, with 15 bases lying between them. The CDR3 coding sequence is TGTGCCAGCAGCGCCCGGGGGGAGGTAACTGGAAACACCATATATTTT. Its translation: CASSARGEVTGNTIYF.

This rearrangement joins TRBV27 to TRBJ2-3, with 10 bases that match TRBD2. This CDR3 contains 15 residues. V lost 5 bases to trimming and J lost 4 bases; unmatched junction nucleotides: 6. CDR1 and CDR2 (germline): MNHEY, SMNVEV (reference sequence). Here the CDR3 DNA reads TGTGCCAGCAGTCCGGGGACTAGCGCTGCAGATACGCAGTATTTT. It is translated as CASSPGTSAADTQYF.

The rearrangement links TRBV6-1 to TRBJ2-7; no definite D call. Deletions cut 9 bases from V and 3 bases from J, with 12 bases between. The CDR3 consists of 12 residues. Germline V gene sequence: CDR1 MNHNS, CDR2 SASEGT. DNA of the CDR3: TGTGCCAGTACTGCCTCCCTCTACGAGCAGTACTTC. Translated: CASTASLYEQYF.

The chain links TRBV21-1 to TRBJ2-2; TRBD2 was called by the table and not checked on the DNA. TRBV21-1 represents a pseudogene. CDR3 length: 17 residues. CDR3 loop: CASSNPPPSGEGGELFF. CDR3 nucleotides: TGTGCCAGCAGCAATCCCCCCCCTAGTGGTGAAGGCGGGGAGCTGTTTTTT.

This rearrangement joins TRBV5-8 to TRBJ2-1; 8 bases map to TRBD1. Germline assignment: CDR1 SGHTS and CDR2 YDEGEE. The CDR3 is 15 amino acids. V shed 1 base, J shed 7 bases, and the junction held 7 bases outside the gene matches. CDR3 in DNA: TGTGCCAGCAGCTTGAGCTACAGGGGGATGAATGAGCAGTTCTTC. As protein: CASSLSYRGMNEQFF.

The chain is built from TRBV4-1 and TRBJ1-1; D remains unclear. Trimming pared 4 bases from V and 5 bases from J, leaving 11 bases between. The length of the CDR3 is 13 residues. Germline V gives CDR1 MGHRA, CDR2 YSYEKL. For the CDR3, the DNA is TGCGCCAGCAGCCTATCAGGAAATACTGAAGCTTTCTTT. This translates into CASSLSGNTEAFF.

CDR3 in DNA: TGTGCCAGCAGTTTATCGAACAGCCATGAGCAGTTCTTC. Its protein product is CASSLSNSHEQFF. This rearrangement joins TRBV27 to TRBJ2-1; D gene uncertain. Looked up from germline, CDR1 is MNHEY and CDR2 is SMNVEV (reference sequence). The CDR3 contains 13 residues. Trimming left V 0 bases short and J 8 bases short, with 8 bases between.

This chain links TRBV2 with TRBJ1-4; 8 bases line up with TRBD1. Losses at the gene ends were 3 bases for V and 6 bases for J; bases not matched to a gene: 6. CDR3 size: 15 residues. Germline CDR1 reads SNHLY; CDR2 reads FYNNEI. CDR3 bases: TGTGCCAGCAGTGATGGACAGGGACTCTATGAAAAACTGTTTTTT. Amino acids: CASSDGQGLYEKLFF.

The chain recombines TRBV2 with TRBJ1-1; D possibly corresponds to TRBD1 (6 bases). The V end was cut by 3 bases, the J end by 0 bases, with 11 bases between. Germline CDR1 and CDR2: SNHLY and FYNNEI. The CDR3 consists of 15 residues. CDR3 sequence: CASSEKYRVNTEAFF. CDR3 DNA sequence: TGTGCCAGCAGTGAGAAATACAGGGTGAACACTGAAGCTTTCTTT.

The chain has TRBV7-9 and TRBJ1-4; D remains ambiguous. Deletions cut 4 bases from V and 6 bases from J, with 15 bases between. Looked up from germline, CDR1 is SEHNR and CDR2 is FQNEAQ (reference sequence). There are 15 residues in the CDR3. In DNA, the CDR3 is TGTGCCAGCAGCTCTCCGCTGGCCTCCCATGAAAAACTGTTTTTT. It specifies CASSSPLASHEKLFF.

The genes are TRBV5-5 and TRBJ2-1; 8 bases line up with TRBD2. Looked up from germline, CDR1 is SGHKS and CDR2 is YYEKEE (reference sequence). The CDR3 runs to 14 residues. V shed 4 bases and J 12 bases; nucleotides not matched to a gene: 12. The CDR3 is CASSPRGGRGVQFF. The CDR3 DNA is TGTGCCAGCAGCCCCCGGGGGGGACGGGGGGTGCAGTTCTTC. The full variable domain, with the rest looked up from reference TRBV5-5 and TRBJ2-1, is DAGVTQSPTHLIKTRGQQVTLRCSPISGHKSVSWYQQVLGQGPQFIFQYYEKEERGRGNFPDRFSARQFPNYSSELNVNALLLGDSALYLCASSPRGGRGVQFFGPGTRLTVL.

The rearrangement uses TRBV7-6 and TRBJ1-2; D ambiguous. Germline values: CDR1 SGHVS, CDR2 FNYEAQ. Trimming left V 3 bases short and J 4 bases short, with 15 bases between. CDR3 length equals 15 residues. The CDR3 sequence is CASSFGLESGYGYTF. CDR3 DNA sequence: TGTGCCAGCAGCTTCGGCTTGGAGAGTGGCTATGGCTACACCTTC.

The chain couples TRBV15 to TRBJ2-2; 8 bases map to TRBD1. With V trimmed by 3 bases and J by 3 bases, 3 bases remained unmatched. Per germline, CDR1 LNHNV and CDR2 YYDKDF (reference sequence). The CDR3 runs 15 residues. The CDR3 region has the DNA TGTGCCACCAGCAGGAGGGGACAGGACACCGGGGAGCTGTTTTTT. Residues: CATSRRGQDTGELFF.

The chain combines TRBV27 with TRBJ2-5; no reliable D call. Trimming took 8 bases from V and 5 from J, leaving 9 bases between them. This CDR3 region has 11 residues. Germline V lookup: CDR1 MNHEY, CDR2 SMNVEV (reference sequence). The chain's CDR3 is CASAVGETQYF. The CDR3 nucleotides are TGTGCCAGCGCCGTCGGGGAGACCCAGTACTTC.

The chain has TRBV2 and TRBJ2-2, with 14 nucleotides matching TRBD2. V gave up 6 bases and J gave up 5 bases; unmatched junction bases: 8. Germline V lookup: CDR1 SNHLY, CDR2 FYNNEI. This CDR3 comprises 17 residues. The CDR3 here is CASRRRLAGGETGELFF. The CDR3 DNA reads as TGTGCCAGCAGGCGGAGACTAGCGGGGGGGGAGACCGGGGAGCTGTTTTTT.

The chain recombines TRBV16 with TRBJ2-7; 10 bases align to TRBD1. From germline, CDR1 is KGHSY and CDR2 FQNENV. J gave up 2 bases and V 4 bases, and 5 bases lay outside the gene matches. The CDR3 extends over 15 amino acids. The CDR3 reads CASSPPGQGTYEQYF. The CDR3 nucleotides are TGTGCCAGCAGCCCCCCGGGACAGGGGACCTACGAGCAGTACTTC.

The chain couples TRBV2 to TRBJ2-5; 10 nucleotides align to TRBD2. Trimming at V came to 0 bases and at J to 7 bases, leaving 11 bases not matched to a gene. The V gene's germline CDR1 is SNHLY and CDR2 FYNNEI. The CDR3 contains 17 residues. This CDR3 reads CASSEAEAGGPSGTQYF. The CDR3 region has the DNA TGTGCCAGCAGTGAAGCGGAAGCGGGGGGGCCCTCAGGGACCCAGTACTTC.

This clone has just a few counts. The gene calls are TRBV5-3 and TRBJ1-1; 9 bases agree with TRBD1. TRBV5-3 is sorted into the ORF group, with uncertain function. The junction had 4 bases not matched to a gene; V was cut back by 2 bases and J by 5 bases. CDR3 length: 14 residues. The DNA of the CDR3 is TGTGCCAGAAGCTTACGGGACAGGGAGACTGAAGCTTTCTTT. It translates to CARSLRDRETEAFF.

The rearrangement links TRBV19 to TRBJ1-2; D remains unclear. The CDR3 contains 14 residues. Trimming pared 3 bases from V and 1 base from J, leaving 9 bases between. Germline V gives CDR1 LNHDA, CDR2 SQIVND (reference sequence). The CDR3 region has the DNA TGTGCCAGTAGTATTGGGAGAAATAACTATGGCTACACCTTC. Its translation is CASSIGRNNYGYTF.

The gene calls are TRBV15 and TRBJ2-3, with 11 bases that match TRBD2. The junction had 5 bases not matched to a gene; V was cut back by 2 bases and J by 1 base. Germline V gene lookup returns CDR1 LNHNV and CDR2 YYDKDF (reference sequence). This CDR3 has 17 residues. The CDR3 DNA sequence: TGTGCCACCAGCAGACTAGCGGGGGGCCGGGGCACAGATACGCAGTATTTT. Translated: CATSRLAGGRGTDTQYF.

The V call is TRBV4-1, the J call TRBJ1-4; D is undetermined. CDR3 length: 15 amino acids. Germline V CDR1 and CDR2: MGHRA, YSYEKL. V lost 2 bases and J lost 0, with 7 bases in between. The CDR3, as DNA: TGCGCCAGCAGCCAACTAGGCGCAACTAATGAAAAACTGTTTTTT. It translates to CASSQLGATNEKLFF.

The chain recombines TRBV4-1 with TRBJ1-2, with 8 bases aligning to TRBD1. The ends lost 0 bases at V and 5 bases at J; junction bases unmatched: 5. The V gene's germline CDR1 is MGHRA and CDR2 YSYEKL. The CDR3 covers 15 residues. CDR3 amino acids: CASSQDRTGWYGYTF. Written as DNA, the CDR3 is TGCGCCAGCAGCCAAGATAGGACAGGGTGGTATGGCTACACCTTC.

The CDR3 sequence: CASSEAYEQYF. The CDR3 DNA sequence: TGTGCCAGCAGTGAGGCCTACGAGCAGTACTTC. This chain uses TRBV6-6 with TRBJ2-7; D is unresolved. There are 11 residues in the CDR3. Trimming removed 5 bases from V and 2 bases from J, with 4 bases in between. Per the germline V gene, CDR1 is MNHNY and CDR2 is SVGAGI (reference sequence).

The genes are TRBV27 and TRBJ2-3; TRBD2 aligns across 7 bases. CDR3 length: 14 residues. The germline V gene encodes CDR1 MNHEY and CDR2 SMNVEV (reference sequence). V shed 7 bases and J 4 bases; nucleotides not matched to a gene: 8. CDR3 in DNA: TGTGCCAGCATCTCGAGCGGGGACCCAGATACGCAGTATTTT. As protein: CASISSGDPDTQYF.